This section outlines one TCR beta chain sequence together with its context. Patient sample counts ranged from 1 to 8, pretreatment and on-treatment. The V end was cut by 4 bases, the J end by 10 bases, with 18 bases between. CDR3 length: 14 amino acids. Germline CDR1 SGHRS, CDR2 YFSETQ. The source of the sample is a study of PD-L1 blockade in urothelial cancer. The wider study: Patients with male sex and bladder-origin urothelial cancer accounted for about 90% of the 29 enrolled. Patients previously received 0 to 3 chemotherapy regimens.

Profiled with immunoSEQ multiplex PCR; TCRdb holds only in-frame clones, not every one. This sample has 55,000 to 70,000 clones, with about 86% found just once. The TCR originated in a man in his forties or fifties with urothelial cancer. The sample in question was PBMCs, obtained around atezolizumab (anti-PD-L1) treatment. The V gene is TRBV5-1, the J gene TRBJ2-1, with D maybe TRBD1 (5 bases). CDR3 protein: CASSPNQGWQEQFF. CDR3 bases: TGCGCCAGCAGCCCGAATCAGGGATGGCAGGAGCAGTTCTTC.